The 27 T cell receptor beta chains in this list originate from one sample, sequenced in a study of HIV-infected patients and healthy controls. All unsorted peripheral T cells were captured because whole blood was used without fractionation. cDNA was made from around 0.5 ug RNA using alpha and beta constant primers. Alpha and beta chain libraries were made separately by chain-specific third strand synthesis with multiplexing indices. TCRdb reprocessed the 5' RACE reads via MiXCR and lists one record per CDR3 protein. The profile shows about 10,000 distinct CDR3 sequences, 8% to 8.5% of them singletons. Sequenced: blood. These receptors all come from an adult in good health.

This clonotype is medium-sized by share. The chain is built from TRBV3-1 and TRBJ2-3, with a tentative D call TRBD1 (5 bases). Trimming pared 3 bases from V and 2 bases from J, leaving 12 bases between. CDR1 is LGHDT and CDR2 is YNNKEL in the germline V gene (reference sequence). The CDR3 spans 15 residues. The CDR3 reads CASSHSDRFTDTQYF. CDR3 nucleotide sequence: TGTGCCAGCAGCCATTCAGACAGATTCACAGATACGCAGTATTTT.

This clonotype was seen more than once but under ten times. V is TRBV4-3 and J is TRBJ1-1, with D hard to call. The V gene lost 1 base and the J gene lost 1 base, with 10 bases spanning the gap. CDR3 length: 15 residues. Germline V CDR1 and CDR2: LGHNA, YSLEER. The CDR3 region has the DNA TGCGCCAGCAGCCAAGCGACAAGTTCGAACACTGAAGCTTTCTTT. Protein product: CASSQATSSNTEAFF.

This chain joins TRBV5-4 and TRBJ2-5, with D tentatively TRBD1 or TRBD2 (6 bases each). This CDR3 has 14 residues. Germline CDR1 SGHNT, CDR2 YYREEE (reference sequence). Trimming pared 4 bases from V and 1 base from J, leaving 11 bases between. The CDR3 bases are TGTGCCAGCAGCGGAGGGGGGTTCCAAGAGACCCAGTACTTC. It is translated as CASSGGGFQETQYF.

Sample share makes this clonotype medium-sized. The J gene is TRBJ2-5, the V gene TRBV6-2 or TRBV6-3; perhaps TRBD2 as D (5 bases). This CDR3 contains 13 residues. The V end lost 3 bases, the J end lost 2 bases, and 7 bases lay between the germline ends. The germline V gene has CDR1 MNHEY and CDR2 SVGEGT. The DNA of the CDR3 is TGTGCCAGCAGTTATGACTATCAAGAGACCCAGTACTTC. It is translated as CASSYDYQETQYF.

This clonotype has ten or more counts. The CDR3 region has the DNA TGTGCCAGCAGCTTGGAAGGGGACCAAGAGACCCAGTACTTC. Amino acids: CASSLEGDQETQYF. This chain uses TRBV5-4 with TRBJ2-5; perhaps TRBD1 as D (5 bases). Germline V gene lookup returns CDR1 SGHNT and CDR2 YYREEE (reference sequence). The CDR3 spans 14 residues. Trimming left V 0 bases short and J 0 bases short, with 6 bases between.

By frequency in the sample, this clonotype is medium-sized (0.01 to 0.1%). The CDR3 DNA reads as TGTGCCAGCAGCGGGAGTTTCACAGATACGCAGTATTTT. Encoded protein: CASSGSFTDTQYF. The J gene is TRBJ2-3, the V gene TRBV6-2 or TRBV6-3; D may be TRBD2 (6 bases). CDR3 length: 13 residues. The V gene lost 6 bases and the J gene lost 2 bases, with 9 bases spanning the gap. Per germline, CDR1 MNHEY and CDR2 SVGEGT.

By sample share, this clonotype is medium-sized (0.01 to 0.1%). The chain links TRBV9 to TRBJ2-3; unclear D gene. This CDR3 spans 18 amino acids. V was pared by 0 bases and J by 4 bases, with 21 bases between. CDR1 is SGDLS and CDR2 is YYNGEE in the germline V gene. The CDR3 is CASSVESLGFNQADTQYF. The CDR3 region has the DNA TGTGCCAGCAGCGTAGAATCTCTCGGGTTTAATCAGGCAGATACGCAGTATTTT.

At least ten counts were recorded for this clonotype. The chain uses TRBV30 and TRBJ2-4; 9 nucleotides line up with TRBD1. The V segment lost 0 bases and the J segment 7 bases; nucleotides outside the gene matches: 1. The germline gives CDR1 GTSNPN, CDR2 SVGIG (reference sequence). The CDR3 has 13 residues. In DNA form, the CDR3 reads TGTGCCTGGAGTGTACAGGGGGCGAACATTCAGTACTTC. Its protein is CAWSVQGANIQYF.

In its sample, this clonotype ranks as medium-sized (0.01 to 0.1%). The chain couples TRBV20-1 to TRBJ1-1; 7 nucleotides line up with TRBD1. Trimming at V came to 0 bases and at J to 1 base, leaving 5 bases not matched to a gene. In germline, CDR1 is DFQATT, CDR2 SNEGSKA (reference sequence). The CDR3 sequence is 15 residues long. CDR3 residues: CSARDRRTGNTEAFF. The CDR3 DNA reads TGCAGTGCTAGAGATCGGAGGACAGGGAACACTGAAGCTTTCTTT.

By sample fraction, this clonotype is medium-sized. This chain uses TRBV27 with TRBJ2-7; 11 bases are shared with TRBD2. Per the germline V gene, CDR1 is MNHEY and CDR2 is SMNVEV (reference sequence). The CDR3 runs 16 residues. J was trimmed by 3 bases and V by 4 bases; bases with no gene match: 8. CDR3 protein: CASSSSGTSGIYEQYF. The CDR3 nucleotides read TGTGCCAGCAGTTCCTCCGGGACTAGCGGTATCTACGAGCAGTACTTC.

In this sample, this clonotype is medium-sized. The chain links TRBV7-2 to TRBJ2-2; weak D call: TRBD2 (7 bases). Germline V gene data show CDR1 as SGHTA and CDR2 as FQGNSA. V lost 3 bases to trimming and J lost 6 bases, with 14 bases between them. CDR3 length: 15 residues. The CDR3 sequence is CASSFSGGAAGELFF. The CDR3 DNA reads TGTGCCAGCAGCTTTAGTGGGGGGGCCGCCGGGGAGCTGTTTTTT.

Relative to its sample, this clonotype is medium-sized (0.01 to 0.1%). This rearrangement joins TRBV7-6 to TRBJ2-7, with 8 bases that match TRBD1. Germline V gene lookup returns CDR1 SGHVS and CDR2 FNYEAQ. The CDR3 is 16 residues long. V gave up 5 bases and J gave up 2 bases; unmatched junction bases: 11. CDR3 nucleotide sequence: TGTGCCAGCAGCCCCCAAGAAGGACAGGGACCCTACGAGCAGTACTTC. Translating gives CASSPQEGQGPYEQYF.

This clonotype has a count of ten or more. V and J are TRBV2 and TRBJ1-1; D uncertain. Looked up from germline, CDR1 is SNHLY and CDR2 is FYNNEI. CDR3 length: 13 amino acids. V was clipped by 5 bases and J by 4 bases, with 11 bases between them. The CDR3 sequence is CASSSELSTEAFF. The CDR3 region has the DNA TGTGCCAGCAGTTCAGAGTTGAGCACTGAAGCTTTCTTT.

Judged by abundance, this clonotype is medium-sized. This rearrangement joins TRBV7-9 to TRBJ2-7; D unresolved. V was cut by 5 bases and J by 2 bases, with 10 bases left in between. Germline V gene sequence: CDR1 SEHNR, CDR2 FQNEAQ (reference sequence). This CDR3 spans 13 amino acids. The CDR3 region is CASSPLTPYEQYF. The CDR3 bases are TGTGCCAGCAGCCCCCTTACGCCCTACGAGCAGTACTTC.

The J gene is TRBJ2-7, the V gene TRBV20-1; a weak D match, TRBD1 (6 bases). Trimming took 4 bases from V and 3 from J, leaving 13 bases between them. Germline CDR1 is DFQATT and CDR2 is SNEGSKA (reference sequence). CDR3 length: 13 residues. In DNA form, the CDR3 reads TGCAGTGCTACAAGGGGGTCCCACTACGAGCAGTACTTC. Protein product: CSATRGSHYEQYF.

The sample holds many counts of this clonotype. This sequence joins TRBV11-2 and TRBJ1-5, with D unclear. V was pared by 5 bases and J by 6 bases, with 17 bases between. The germline V gene encodes CDR1 SGHAT and CDR2 FQNNGV. The CDR3 covers 15 residues. CDR3 region: CASSPDKVAVQPQHF. The CDR3 DNA reads as TGTGCCAGCAGCCCCGACAAGGTAGCGGTTCAGCCCCAGCATTTT.

This clonotype was seen at least ten times. The CDR3: CASSPNNGANVLTF. The DNA of the CDR3 is TGTGCCAGCAGCCCAAACAATGGGGCCAACGTCCTGACTTTC. The V gene is TRBV7-2, the J gene TRBJ2-6; unclear D gene. There are 14 residues in the CDR3. Trimming shortened V by 5 bases and J by 3 bases, and 8 bases separated the two germline ends. Per the germline V gene, CDR1 is SGHTA and CDR2 is FQGNSA.

The chain links TRBV28 to TRBJ1-3, with D hard to call. CDR3 length: 10 amino acids. V lost 6 bases and J 6 bases, leaving 3 bases between the germline ends. CDR1 and CDR2 (germline): MDHEN, SYDVKM. CDR3 region: CASSQNTIYF. CDR3 nucleotide sequence: TGTGCCAGCAGCCAAAACACCATATATTTT.

In its sample, this clonotype ranks as medium-sized. This chain connects TRBV7-2 to TRBJ1-1; TRBD1 is a possible D gene (6 bases). This CDR3 contains 15 residues. Germline V gene lookup returns CDR1 SGHTA and CDR2 FQGNSA. The V end lost 2 bases, the J end lost 3 bases, and 13 bases lay between the germline ends. The CDR3 region is CASSLLPGAYTEAFF. The DNA for the CDR3 is TGTGCCAGCAGCTTATTACCAGGGGCCTACACTGAAGCTTTCTTT.

The chain recombines TRBV7-2 with TRBJ2-2, with TRBD2 matching 10 bases. The CDR3 spans 15 residues. Germline values: CDR1 SGHTA, CDR2 FQGNSA. The V and J ends lost 6 bases and 4 bases, in that order; junction bases with no gene match: 5. The CDR3 DNA is TGTGCCAGCAGGATACTAGCGGGACGCACCGGGGAGCTGTTTTTT. Translated: CASRILAGRTGELFF.

By its share, this clonotype is medium-sized. The V gene is TRBV7-2, the J gene TRBJ2-7; 8 bases map to TRBD1. This CDR3 is 14 amino acids long. The V gene end was trimmed by 3 bases and the J gene end by 4 bases; junction bases not matched to a gene: 5. In germline, CDR1 is SGHTA, CDR2 FQGNSA. CDR3 in amino acids: CASSLGDRPYEQYF. CDR3 in DNA: TGTGCCAGCAGCTTGGGGGACAGGCCGTACGAGCAGTACTTC.

This clonotype is labeled medium-sized. This rearrangement joins TRBV12-3 or TRBV12-4 to TRBJ2-2; 9 positions agree with TRBD1. The junction had 6 bases not matched to a gene; V was cut back by 5 bases and J by 5 bases. The CDR3 is 15 residues long. The CDR3 region is CASSPTGGRTGELFF. In nucleotides, the CDR3 is TGTGCCAGCAGTCCGACAGGGGGAAGGACCGGGGAGCTGTTTTTT.

Sample share makes this clonotype medium-sized. This chain uses TRBV28 with TRBJ1-2, with a possible D match to TRBD1 (5 bases). Germline CDR1 and CDR2: MDHEN and SYDVKM. V dropped 7 bases and J dropped 0 bases, with 6 bases sitting between them. This CDR3 contains 12 residues. The CDR3: CASKGSNYGYTF. The CDR3 bases are TGTGCCAGCAAGGGGTCTAACTATGGCTACACCTTC.

This clonotype was recorded many times. The V call is TRBV28, the J call TRBJ2-3, with D possibly matching TRBD1 (6 bases). Trimming pared 5 bases from V and 4 bases from J, leaving 13 bases between. The CDR3 extends over 14 amino acids. Germline V lookup: CDR1 MDHEN, CDR2 SYDVKM. The CDR3 reads CASSAAQGPDTQYF. CDR3 in DNA: TGTGCCAGCAGTGCAGCACAGGGCCCAGATACGCAGTATTTT.

By share, this clonotype counts as medium-sized. The rearrangement joins TRBV20-1 to TRBJ2-7, with D possibly being TRBD1 or TRBD2 (5 bases each). Germline V gene sequence: CDR1 DFQATT, CDR2 SNEGSKA (reference sequence). V gave up 1 base and J gave up 5 bases, with 9 bases separating them. This CDR3 is built from 12 residues. CDR3 protein: CSARAPGHEQYF. CDR3 in DNA: TGCAGTGCTAGAGCCCCGGGGCACGAGCAGTACTTC.

V is TRBV6-5 and J is TRBJ2-7; D might be TRBD2 (6 bases). The V and J ends lost 0 bases and 2 bases respectively, with 17 bases between them. The CDR3 runs 17 residues. Germline values: CDR1 MNHEY, CDR2 SVGAGI. In DNA form, the CDR3 reads TGTGCCAGCAGTTACTCTGCCCGGGACTCAGGGACCTACGAGCAGTACTTC. Translating it yields CASSYSARDSGTYEQYF.

The chain employs TRBV4-3 and TRBJ2-1, with TRBD1 identical over 10 bases. Germline CDR1 reads LGHNA; CDR2 reads YSLEER. The CDR3 runs 13 residues. V lost 5 bases, J lost 6 bases, and 1 base stayed unmatched. The CDR3 nucleotides are TGCGCCAGCAGCAGGACAGGGGGCAATGAGCAGTTCTTC. It encodes CASSRTGGNEQFF.